The TCR beta chain described here comes from a study of post-analysis software for immune sequencing data. Findings and limits, study-wide: About five TRBV segments, including TRBV5-6, TRBV5-1 and TRBV20-1, were more frequent in patients than controls. Samples made in the same batch grouped tightly together by F measure. There was significantly lower normalized Chao1 diversity in multiple sclerosis patients than in controls.

Germline assignment: CDR1 MGHRA and CDR2 YSYEKL. The length of the CDR3 is 16 residues. In regard to this clonotype: The target antigen is unknown. Being one base from a much bigger clone, this may be a read error.

Researchers reported that TCR beta cDNA libraries carried unique molecular identifiers. MiXCR, run by TCRdb on the PCR reads, gives a single entry per CDR3 protein. This table holds hundreds of thousands of distinct CDR3 sequences, 36% found once. This TCR came from a girl aged 5-17 years with multiple sclerosis. The specimen was blood. The rearrangement links TRBV4-1 to TRBJ1-5; a possible D gene is TRBD1 (5 bases). In DNA, the CDR3 is TGCGTCAGCAGCCAAGATCTCCAGGGAGGCAATCAGCCCCAGCATTTT. This encodes CVSSQDLQGGNQPQHF.